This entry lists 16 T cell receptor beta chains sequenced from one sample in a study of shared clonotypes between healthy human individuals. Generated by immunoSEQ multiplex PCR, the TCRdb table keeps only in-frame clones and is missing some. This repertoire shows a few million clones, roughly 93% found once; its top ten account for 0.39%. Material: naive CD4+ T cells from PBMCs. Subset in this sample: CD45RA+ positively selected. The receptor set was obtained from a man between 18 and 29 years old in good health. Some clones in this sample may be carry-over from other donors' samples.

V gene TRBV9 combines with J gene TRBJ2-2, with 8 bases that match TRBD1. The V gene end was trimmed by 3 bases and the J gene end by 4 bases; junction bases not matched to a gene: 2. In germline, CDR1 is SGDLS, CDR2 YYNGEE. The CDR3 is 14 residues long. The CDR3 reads CASSGQGATGELFF. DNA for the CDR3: TGTGCCAGCAGCGGGCAGGGGGCCACCGGGGAGCTGTTTTTT.

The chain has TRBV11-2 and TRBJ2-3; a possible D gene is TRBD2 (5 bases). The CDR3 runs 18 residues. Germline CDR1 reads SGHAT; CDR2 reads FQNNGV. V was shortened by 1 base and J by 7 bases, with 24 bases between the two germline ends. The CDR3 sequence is CASSLAHPRLPITNTQYF. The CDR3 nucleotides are TGTGCCAGCAGCTTAGCCCACCCGCGACTACCAATAACTAATACGCAGTATTTT. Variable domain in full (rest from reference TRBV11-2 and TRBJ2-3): EAGVAQSPRYKIIEKRQSVAFWCNPISGHATLYWYQQILGQGPKLLIQFQNNGVVDDSQLPKDRFSAERLKGVDSTLKIQPAKLEDSAVYLCASSLAHPRLPITNTQYFGPGTRLTVL.

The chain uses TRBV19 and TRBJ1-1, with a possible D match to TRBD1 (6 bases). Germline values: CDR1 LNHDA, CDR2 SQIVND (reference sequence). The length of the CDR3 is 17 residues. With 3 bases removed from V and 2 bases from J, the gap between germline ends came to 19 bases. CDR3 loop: CASSIQKQGRANTEAFF. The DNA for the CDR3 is TGTGCCAGTAGTATTCAGAAACAGGGTAGGGCAAACACTGAAGCTTTCTTT.

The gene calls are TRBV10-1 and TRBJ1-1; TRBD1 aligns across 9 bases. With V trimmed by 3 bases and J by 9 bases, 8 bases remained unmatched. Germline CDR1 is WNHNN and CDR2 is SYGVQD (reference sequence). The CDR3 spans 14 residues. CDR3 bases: TGCGCCAGCAGTGACCAATGGACAGGGGTGAAAGCTTTCTTT. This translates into CASSDQWTGVKAFF.

The CDR3 sequence: CASSPQILQAQETQYF. The CDR3 DNA reads as TGTGCCAGCTCTCCTCAGATCTTACAGGCCCAAGAGACCCAGTACTTC. The chain has TRBV18 and TRBJ2-5; possible D gene TRBD1, 5 bases. This CDR3 spans 16 amino acids. Trimming pared 6 bases from V and 1 base from J, leaving 18 bases between. Germline V CDR1 and CDR2: KGHSH, LQKENI.

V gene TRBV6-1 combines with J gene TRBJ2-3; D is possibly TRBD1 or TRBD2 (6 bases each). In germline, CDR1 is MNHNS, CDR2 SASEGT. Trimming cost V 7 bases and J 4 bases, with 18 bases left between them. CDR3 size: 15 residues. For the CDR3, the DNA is TGTGCCAGCACTGAGGGGGGCGGGAAAGCAGATACGCAGTATTTT. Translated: CASTEGGGKADTQYF.

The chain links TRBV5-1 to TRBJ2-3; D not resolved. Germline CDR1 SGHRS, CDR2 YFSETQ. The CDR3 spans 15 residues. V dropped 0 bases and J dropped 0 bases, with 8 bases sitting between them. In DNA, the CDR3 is TGCGCCAGCAGCTTGGCTCTCACTAGCACAGATACGCAGTATTTT. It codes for CASSLALTSTDTQYF.

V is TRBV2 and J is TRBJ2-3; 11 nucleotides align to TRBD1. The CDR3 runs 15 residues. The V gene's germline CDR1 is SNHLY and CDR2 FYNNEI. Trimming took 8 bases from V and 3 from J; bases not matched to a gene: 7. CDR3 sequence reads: CASAGQGAGTDTQYF. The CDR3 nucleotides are TGTGCCAGCGCCGGACAGGGGGCGGGAACAGATACGCAGTATTTT.

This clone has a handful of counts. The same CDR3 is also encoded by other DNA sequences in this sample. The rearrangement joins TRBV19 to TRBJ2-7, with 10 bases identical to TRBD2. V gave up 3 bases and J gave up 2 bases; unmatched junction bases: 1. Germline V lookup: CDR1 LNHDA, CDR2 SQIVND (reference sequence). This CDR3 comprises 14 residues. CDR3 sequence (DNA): TGTGCCAGTAGTATCGGGACTAGCGCCTACGAGCAGTACTTC. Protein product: CASSIGTSAYEQYF.

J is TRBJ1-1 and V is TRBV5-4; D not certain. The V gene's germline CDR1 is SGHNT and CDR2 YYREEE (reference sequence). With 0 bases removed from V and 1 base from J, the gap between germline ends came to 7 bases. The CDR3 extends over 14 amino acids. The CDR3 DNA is TGTGCCAGCAGCTTGGCCCCCAGGAACACTGAAGCTTTCTTT. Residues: CASSLAPRNTEAFF.

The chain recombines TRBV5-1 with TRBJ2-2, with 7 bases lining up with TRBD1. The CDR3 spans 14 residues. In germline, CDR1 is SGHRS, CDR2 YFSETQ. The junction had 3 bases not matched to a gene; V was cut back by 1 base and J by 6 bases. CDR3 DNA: TGCGCCAGCAGCTTGACAGGGGCGGCCGGGGAGCTGTTTTTT. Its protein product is CASSLTGAAGELFF.

CDR3 in DNA: TGTGCCAGCGCCCTGCACTTTCAGTACGAGCAGTACTTC. It translates to CASALHFQYEQYF. The chain joins TRBV6-4 to TRBJ2-7, with unresolved D. The germline V gene encodes CDR1 MRHNA and CDR2 SNTAGT. V was trimmed by 8 bases and J by 4 bases, leaving 15 bases between them. The CDR3 consists of 13 residues.

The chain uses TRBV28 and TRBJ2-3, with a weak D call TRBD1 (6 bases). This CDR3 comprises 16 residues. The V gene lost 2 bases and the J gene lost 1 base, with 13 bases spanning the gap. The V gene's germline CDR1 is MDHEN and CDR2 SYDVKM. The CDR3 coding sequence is TGTGCCAGCAGTTTAAGGACAGCCCGTGGCACAGATACGCAGTATTTT. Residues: CASSLRTARGTDTQYF.

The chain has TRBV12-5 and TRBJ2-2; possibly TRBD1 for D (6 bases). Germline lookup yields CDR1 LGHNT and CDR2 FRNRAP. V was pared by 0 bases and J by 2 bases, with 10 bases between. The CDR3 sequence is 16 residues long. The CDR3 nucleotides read TGTGCTAGTGGTTTGGTAGTGACAGGCAACACCGGGGAGCTGTTTTTT. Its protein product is CASGLVVTGNTGELFF.

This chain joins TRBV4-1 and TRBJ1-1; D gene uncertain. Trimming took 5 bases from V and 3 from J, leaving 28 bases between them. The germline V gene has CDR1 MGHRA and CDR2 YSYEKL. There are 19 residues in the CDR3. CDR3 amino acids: CASSKSAPGSRTRDTEAFF. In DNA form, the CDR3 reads TGCGCCAGCAGCAAATCGGCTCCCGGCTCCAGGACCAGAGACACTGAAGCTTTCTTT.

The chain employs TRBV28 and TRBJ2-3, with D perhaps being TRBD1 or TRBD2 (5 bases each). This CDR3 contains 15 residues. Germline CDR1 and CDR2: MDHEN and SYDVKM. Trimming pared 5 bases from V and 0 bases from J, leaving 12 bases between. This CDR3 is CASSRGVGSTDTQYF. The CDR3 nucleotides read TGTGCCAGCAGTAGAGGGGTTGGGAGCACAGATACGCAGTATTTT.